This entry lists 2 T cell receptor beta chains sequenced from one sample in a study of cytomegalovirus exposure and HLA in healthy donors. The table came from immunoSEQ multiplex PCR; TCRdb's copy has only in-frame clones and leaves some out. This table has 150,000 to 200,000 clones, 85% appearing once. Material for sequencing was PBMCs. These receptors all come from a man between 18 and 29 years old in good health and CMV-seropositive.

The V gene is TRBV29-1, the J gene TRBJ1-3, with D unclear. Looked up from germline, CDR1 is SQVTM and CDR2 is ANQGSEA. This CDR3 spans 13 amino acids. V was pared by 3 bases and J by 0 bases, with 6 bases between. CDR3: CSVDGVSGNTIYF. CDR3 nucleotides: TGCAGCGTTGACGGGGTCTCTGGAAACACCATATATTTT.

Turning to this clone: Its ends do not fully match the called genes, so a read error is possible. This rearrangement joins TRBV5-1 to TRBJ1-1, with 7 bases aligning to TRBD1. Per the germline V gene, CDR1 is SGHRS and CDR2 is YFSETQ. The CDR3 length is 14 residues. The CDR3 region is CASRLGQLATEAFF. The CDR3 DNA sequence: TGCGCCAGCAGGTTGGGACAGCTCGCCACTGAAGCTTTCTTT.